Below, 32 T cell receptor beta chains from the same sample are listed, as sequenced in a study of cytomegalovirus exposure and HLA in healthy donors. Vbeta (60) and Jbeta (13) primers were used in the PCR. Clones were read by immunoSEQ multiplex PCR, and TCRdb kept only the in-frame ones, dropping some. The sample has 110,000 to 150,000 clones; roughly 80% are singletons. The sequenced sample consisted of PBMCs. These TCRs come from a man aged 40-55 years in good health and CMV-seronegative.

The CDR3 here is CASSRHLQVNSGNTIYF. CDR3 coding DNA: TGTGCCAGCAGCCGACACTTACAGGTGAACTCTGGAAACACCATATATTTT. The genes are TRBV14 and TRBJ1-3, with TRBD1 as a possible D gene (5 bases). From germline, CDR1 is SGHDN and CDR2 FVKESK. V was pared by 4 bases and J by 0 bases, with 16 bases between. The CDR3 length is 17 residues.

The gene calls are TRBV30 and TRBJ1-6; 10 bases agree with TRBD1. V shed 4 bases, J shed 6 bases, and the junction held 6 bases outside the gene matches. The CDR3 runs 15 residues. The V gene's germline CDR1 is GTSNPN and CDR2 SVGIG (reference sequence). The CDR3 loop reads CAWIQGQGFNSPLHF. The CDR3 bases are TGTGCCTGGATTCAGGGACAGGGGTTTAATTCACCCCTCCACTTT.

This clone came up once. The J gene is TRBJ2-7, the V gene TRBV15; no clear D gene. This CDR3 is built from 15 residues. The germline V and J ends were trimmed by 1 base and 5 bases, with 15 bases remaining between them. Germline V lookup: CDR1 LNHNV, CDR2 YYDKDF (reference sequence). The CDR3 DNA sequence: TGTGCCACCAGCAGAGTGAAGCCAACCCCCCACGAGCAGTACTTC. This encodes CATSRVKPTPHEQYF.

The chain combines TRBV11-2 with TRBJ2-7; tentatively, D is TRBD1 (6 bases). From germline, CDR1 is SGHAT and CDR2 FQNNGV. The CDR3 has 13 residues. V shed 8 bases and J shed 3 bases, with 14 bases lying between them. The CDR3 DNA follows: TGTGCCAGCGGGCGGACAGTTGGCTACGAGCAGTACTTC. Translating gives CASGRTVGYEQYF.

This rearrangement joins TRBV6-6 to TRBJ2-3; 8 bases match TRBD2. Germline CDR1 and CDR2: MNHNY and SVGAGI (reference sequence). The J segment lost 6 bases and the V segment lost 3 bases, leaving 11 bases of the junction unmatched. The CDR3 sequence is 16 residues long. CDR3 sequence: CASSYIVIAGSDTQYF. CDR3 nucleotide sequence: TGTGCCAGCAGTTATATAGTGATAGCGGGGTCTGATACGCAGTATTTT.

This chain connects TRBV6-5 to TRBJ2-3; no firm D call. The CDR3 loop spans 13 amino acids. In germline, CDR1 is MNHEY, CDR2 SVGAGI. The V and J ends lost 5 bases and 5 bases respectively, with 11 bases between them. CDR3 protein: CASSLQVGDTQYF. The CDR3 nucleotides are TGTGCCAGCAGTCTCCAGGTGGGAGATACGCAGTATTTT.

This clone is a singleton in its sample. The rearrangement links TRBV19 to TRBJ1-1; D gene uncertain. Trimming removed 10 bases from V and 0 bases from J, with 18 bases in between. The CDR3 has 15 amino acids. The germline CDR1 and CDR2 sequences are LNHDA and SQIVND (reference sequence). The CDR3: CATGRQQNMNTEAFF. CDR3 nucleotide sequence: TGTGCCACCGGCAGGCAACAGAACATGAACACTGAAGCTTTCTTT.

The J gene is TRBJ1-5, the V gene TRBV6-6, with D possibly matching TRBD1 (5 bases). CDR3 length: 13 residues. CDR1 and CDR2 (germline): MNHNY, SVGAGI (reference sequence). Trimming removed 4 bases at V and 5 bases at J, with 9 bases between. The CDR3 loop reads CASSSGLYQPQHF. The CDR3 nucleotides are TGTGCCAGCAGTTCAGGGTTGTATCAGCCCCAGCATTTT.

The chain has TRBV19 and TRBJ1-6; D not resolved. Trimming shortened V by 6 bases and J by 6 bases, and 18 bases separated the two germline ends. Germline values: CDR1 LNHDA, CDR2 SQIVND (reference sequence). This CDR3 has 16 amino acids. CDR3 DNA: TGTGCCAGTAGCGACAACCCTCCTCGTCTTAATTCACCCCTCCACTTT. Protein sequence: CASSDNPPRLNSPLHF. Together with reference TRBV19 and TRBJ1-6, the CDR3 gives the full variable domain: DGGITQSPKYLFRKEGQNVTLSCEQNLNHDAMYWYRQDPGQGLRLIYYSQIVNDFQKGDIAEGYSVSREKKESFPLTVTSAQKNPTAFYLCASSDNPPRLNSPLHFGNGTRLTVT.

This CDR3 is CASRLGGNYGYTF. In DNA, the CDR3 is TGTGCCAGCAGGCTCGGCGGGAACTATGGCTACACCTTC. The gene calls are TRBV28 and TRBJ1-2; D remains ambiguous. Germline values: CDR1 MDHEN, CDR2 SYDVKM. CDR3 length: 13 amino acids. V lost 6 bases to trimming and J lost 2 bases, with 10 bases between them.

This clone was seen just once. This chain joins TRBV7-2 and TRBJ1-5; the D gene is possibly TRBD1 (5 bases). The CDR3 runs 15 residues. Between the trimmed V and J ends, which lost 3 bases and 3 bases, there was a span of 12 bases. The V gene's germline CDR1 is SGHTA and CDR2 FQGNSA. CDR3 protein: CASSFSSGSNQPQHF. In DNA form, the CDR3 reads TGTGCCAGCAGCTTCAGTTCAGGGTCCAATCAGCCCCAGCATTTT.

The chain couples TRBV19 to TRBJ2-1; 9 positions match TRBD1. Germline trimming cut 5 bases from V and 7 bases from J; bases unmatched to any gene: 3. The CDR3 is made up of 13 amino acids. Germline V gene data show CDR1 as LNHDA and CDR2 as SQIVND (reference sequence). The CDR3, as DNA: TGTGCCAGTAGTCCGGGGACAGGGAATGAGCAGTTCTTC. Its translation is CASSPGTGNEQFF.

The J gene is TRBJ2-5, the V gene TRBV5-6, with 9 bases aligning to TRBD1. Germline values: CDR1 SGHDT, CDR2 YYEEEE. The length of the CDR3 is 16 residues. The trim removed 4 bases at V and 4 bases at J, leaving 11 bases unmatched. Here the CDR3 DNA reads TGTGCCAGCAGCCTTAGGACAGGGGTATACGGAGAGACCCAGTACTTC. Translation: CASSLRTGVYGETQYF.

This chain uses TRBV9 with TRBJ2-3; 9 bases fit TRBD2. The CDR3 loop spans 16 amino acids. Germline CDR1 and CDR2: SGDLS and YYNGEE. After removal of 1 base from V and 3 bases from J, the junction contained 6 bases not matched to a gene. CDR3 sequence reads: CASSVLSGGGTDTQYF. CDR3 DNA sequence: TGTGCCAGCAGCGTACTTAGCGGGGGTGGGACAGATACGCAGTATTTT.

V and J are TRBV7-2 and TRBJ2-7, with a weak D call TRBD2 (7 bases). CDR3 length: 17 amino acids. V lost 6 bases and J 2 bases, leaving 23 bases between the germline ends. Per the germline V gene, CDR1 is SGHTA and CDR2 is FQGNSA. The CDR3: CASSVVRGGDLPYEQYF. CDR3 DNA: TGTGCCAGCAGTGTAGTAAGGGGGGGCGATCTTCCCTACGAGCAGTACTTC.

The gene calls are TRBV28 and TRBJ2-6; D uncertain. The ends were cut back, 1 base at V and 0 bases at J, with 4 bases in the middle. Germline V CDR1 and CDR2: MDHEN, SYDVKM. The CDR3 loop spans 15 amino acids. The CDR3 loop is CASSLYGSGANVLTF. The DNA of the CDR3 is TGTGCCAGCAGTTTATACGGCTCTGGGGCCAACGTCCTGACTTTC.

The CDR3 nucleotides read TGTGCCAGCAGTCACCTCGGACAGGGGGACCAGCCCCAGCATTTT. This sequence encodes CASSHLGQGDQPQHF. The J gene is TRBJ1-5, the V gene TRBV27, with TRBD1 matching 10 bases. The CDR3 has 15 amino acids. The germline gives CDR1 MNHEY, CDR2 SMNVEV (reference sequence). V was pared by 5 bases and J by 7 bases, with 8 bases of the junction left unmatched.

The chain carries TRBV9 and TRBJ1-4, with D possibly matching TRBD1 (5 bases). This CDR3 comprises 15 residues. The germline V gene has CDR1 SGDLS and CDR2 YYNGEE. V shed 4 bases and J shed 5 bases, with 15 bases lying between them. CDR3 sequence (DNA): TGTGCCAGCAGCTCAGGGACTACAGGAAATGAAAAACTGTTTTTT. Translated, it gives CASSSGTTGNEKLFF.

With regard to this clone: This specimen includes other DNA sequences encoding the same CDR3. The DNA for the CDR3 is TGCGCCAGCAGCAGCTCCTATGGCTACACCTTC. It codes for CASSSSYGYTF. The chain couples TRBV5-1 to TRBJ1-2, with no clear D. Trimming took 4 bases from V and 4 from J, leaving 5 bases between them. This CDR3 spans 11 amino acids. Germline loops: CDR1 SGHRS, CDR2 YFSETQ.

This clone was recorded once. V usage is TRBV7-9 and J usage is TRBJ2-1; 8 positions match TRBD2. The CDR3 is made up of 15 amino acids. Germline V gives CDR1 SEHNR, CDR2 FQNEAQ (reference sequence). The trim removed 5 bases at V and 4 bases at J, leaving 7 bases unmatched. This CDR3 reads CASSPPQRGYNEQFF. In DNA, the CDR3 is TGTGCCAGCAGCCCCCCCCAGCGGGGGTACAATGAGCAGTTCTTC.

J is TRBJ1-5 and V is TRBV19, with D possibly matching TRBD1 (5 bases). V lost 5 bases, J lost 2 bases, and 16 bases lay in between. Germline V CDR1 and CDR2: LNHDA, SQIVND (reference sequence). The CDR3 loop spans 16 amino acids. This CDR3 is CASSGGQGGGNQPQHF. The CDR3 bases are TGTGCCAGTAGTGGTGGGCAGGGAGGAGGCAATCAGCCCCAGCATTTT.

This clone was counted between two and nine times. The chain links TRBV28 to TRBJ1-1; the D gene is possibly TRBD1 (5 bases). Trimming took off 5 bases at V and 1 base at J, with 17 bases between the two ends. The CDR3 totals 16 residues. Germline loops: CDR1 MDHEN, CDR2 SYDVKM. CDR3 in amino acids: CASSAVGGSWNTEAFF. CDR3 DNA sequence: TGTGCCAGCAGTGCGGTGGGGGGGAGTTGGAACACTGAAGCTTTCTTT.

This chain connects TRBV11-3 to TRBJ2-7, with D possibly being TRBD2 (6 bases). V was clipped by 5 bases and J by 7 bases, with 15 bases between them. Germline CDR1 and CDR2: SGHNT and YENEEA. This CDR3 has 13 amino acids. In nucleotides, the CDR3 is TGTGCCAGCAGCCCCCGGCAGGCGGGGGAGCAGTACTTC. Its translation is CASSPRQAGEQYF.

The rearrangement joins TRBV4-3 to TRBJ2-5, with D maybe TRBD2 (5 bases). Trimming removed 0 bases from V and 7 bases from J, with 12 bases in between. Germline V lookup: CDR1 LGHNA, CDR2 YSLEER. The CDR3 loop spans 14 amino acids. The CDR3 loop reads CASSQDLLDGTQYF. The CDR3 DNA sequence: TGCGCCAGCAGCCAAGACTTACTAGATGGGACCCAGTACTTC.

The V gene is TRBV4-1, the J gene TRBJ2-5, with D possibly TRBD2 on 5 matching bases. The DNA end is more similar to TRBJ2-7, so the J call may be wrong. The CDR3 sequence is 15 residues long. Germline CDR1 MGHRA, CDR2 YSYEKL. The CDR3 spells CASSPRGGRTYEQYF. The CDR3 DNA is TGCGCCAGCAGCCCGCGAGGAGGCAGGACCTACGAGCAGTACTTC.

This clone appeared once. The chain joins TRBV5-4 to TRBJ2-2; maybe TRBD2 (7 bases). The V end lost 0 bases, the J end lost 6 bases, and 12 bases lay between the germline ends. This CDR3 is built from 15 residues. In germline, CDR1 is SGHNT, CDR2 YYREEE (reference sequence). The CDR3 region is CASSLAWGGPGELFF. CDR3 coding DNA: TGTGCCAGCAGCTTGGCCTGGGGGGGCCCCGGGGAGCTGTTTTTT. Combining the CDR3 with reference TRBV5-4 and TRBJ2-2 gives the whole variable domain ETGVTQSPTHLIKTRGQQVTLRCSSQSGHNTVSWYQQALGQGPQFIFQYYREEENGRGNFPPRFSGLQFPNYSSELNVNALELDDSALYLCASSLAWGGPGELFFGEGSRLTVL.

The J gene is TRBJ2-4, the V gene TRBV5-1; tentative D call: TRBD1 (5 bases). In germline, CDR1 is SGHRS, CDR2 YFSETQ. Trimming stripped 0 bases from V and 7 bases from J, with 11 bases between. The length of the CDR3 is 14 residues. The CDR3 sequence is CASSLAGPVNIQYF. The CDR3 DNA reads as TGCGCCAGCAGCTTGGCAGGGCCAGTGAACATTCAGTACTTC.

The V and J genes are TRBV7-9 and TRBJ2-5, with a tentative D call TRBD2 (6 bases). Germline V CDR1 and CDR2: SEHNR, FQNEAQ (reference sequence). The CDR3 runs to 13 residues. With 5 bases removed from V and 1 base from J, the gap between germline ends came to 8 bases. CDR3 sequence: CASSRAGQETQYF. CDR3 nucleotides: TGTGCCAGCAGCCGAGCGGGCCAAGAGACCCAGTACTTC.

The chain combines TRBV11-2 with TRBJ2-6; the D gene is possibly TRBD1 (6 bases). The CDR3 runs 16 residues. The V and J ends lost 4 bases and 4 bases respectively, with 14 bases between them. Germline V gene data show CDR1 as SGHAT and CDR2 as FQNNGV. CDR3 in amino acids: CASSSSGAGGANVLTF. The CDR3 nucleotides are TGTGCCAGCAGCTCGTCAGGGGCTGGGGGGGCCAACGTCCTGACTTTC.

This sequence joins TRBV5-4 and TRBJ1-2; 10 nucleotides align to TRBD1. The CDR3 loop spans 14 amino acids. Trimming cost V 0 bases and J 7 bases; bases outside gene matches: 3. The germline CDR1 and CDR2 sequences are SGHNT and YYREEE (reference sequence). The CDR3 bases are TGTGCCAGCAGCTTGGGACAGGGGGCGCTTGGCTACACCTTC. Its translation is CASSLGQGALGYTF.

The J gene is TRBJ1-2, the V gene TRBV6-1; D might be TRBD1 (6 bases). The CDR3 covers 15 residues. Germline V gives CDR1 MNHNS, CDR2 SASEGT. The V end was cut by 1 base, the J end by 6 bases, with 15 bases between. CDR3 loop: CASSEVTGSLDGYTF. Here the CDR3 DNA reads TGTGCCAGCAGTGAAGTAACAGGGAGTTTAGATGGCTACACCTTC.

V gene TRBV7-8 combines with J gene TRBJ2-5; no clear D gene. Trimming took 1 base from V and 1 from J, leaving 7 bases between them. The CDR3 contains 14 residues. Germline CDR1 and CDR2: SGHVS and FQNEAQ. CDR3 in DNA: TGTGCCAGCAGCTTAGGGTCGGGCCAAGAGACCCAGTACTTC. Residues: CASSLGSGQETQYF.